Following are 24 T cell receptor beta chains from one sample sequenced in a study of cytomegalovirus exposure and HLA in healthy donors. A multiplex PCR was run with 60 Vbeta primers and 13 Jbeta primers. This table comes from immunoSEQ multiplex PCR, and its TCRdb copy is limited to in-frame clones, with some not included. The sample lists about 15,000 clones, roughly 63% occurring once. The sequenced sample was PBMCs. All receptors derive from a woman aged 50 to 60 in good health and CMV-seropositive.

This clone is a singleton in its sample. The genes are TRBV30 and TRBJ2-7; TRBD2 matches 10 bases. Germline loops: CDR1 GTSNPN, CDR2 SVGIG (reference sequence). With 3 bases clipped from V and 5 bases from J, the junction kept 4 bases outside the gene matches. The CDR3 has 13 amino acids. The CDR3 region is CAWRLAGANEQYF. CDR3 DNA sequence: TGTGCCTGGAGGCTAGCGGGAGCCAACGAGCAGTACTTC.

The chain uses TRBV5-5 and TRBJ1-1; no clear D. The germline CDR1 and CDR2 sequences are SGHKS and YYEKEE (reference sequence). V was pared by 4 bases and J by 2 bases, with 9 bases between. This CDR3 spans 13 amino acids. The CDR3 is CASSLTLNTEAFF. The CDR3 nucleotides are TGTGCCAGCAGCCTGACTCTAAACACTGAAGCTTTCTTT. Full variable domain (remainder filled in from reference TRBV5-5 and TRBJ1-1): DAGVTQSPTHLIKTRGQQVTLRCSPISGHKSVSWYQQVLGQGPQFIFQYYEKEERGRGNFPDRFSARQFPNYSSELNVNALLLGDSALYLCASSLTLNTEAFFGQGTRLTVV.

This clone was recorded a few times. V and J are TRBV5-1 and TRBJ2-7; a weak D match, TRBD2 (6 bases). The CDR3 totals 14 residues. Germline values: CDR1 SGHRS, CDR2 YFSETQ. V lost 3 bases and J lost 0, with 10 bases in between. The CDR3 region has the DNA TGCGCCAGCAGCTCGGGACTGAACTCCTACGAGCAGTACTTC. This gives the protein CASSSGLNSYEQYF.

The chain uses TRBV6-1 and TRBJ1-5; D is uncertain. Germline CDR1 and CDR2: MNHNS and SASEGT. The CDR3 length is 14 residues. V lost 3 bases, J lost 2 bases, and 8 bases lay in between. Here the CDR3 reads CASSEQSGNQPQHF. CDR3 coding DNA: TGTGCCAGCAGTGAGCAGAGCGGCAATCAGCCCCAGCATTTT.

This clone was observed a few times. CDR3 DNA: TGCACCCCGGTCAGAGGCACTGAAGCTTTCTTT. Its protein product is CTPVRGTEAFF. This chain uses TRBV20-1 with TRBJ1-1; no definite D call. CDR3 length: 11 residues. The germline V gene encodes CDR1 DFQATT and CDR2 SNEGSKA (reference sequence).

This chain uses TRBV5-6 with TRBJ1-1, with D hard to call. The CDR3 has 13 residues. The germline V gene has CDR1 SGHDT and CDR2 YYEEEE. V was shortened by 0 bases and J by 3 bases, with 6 bases between the two germline ends. The CDR3 protein is CASSLEEDTEAFF. The CDR3 coding sequence is TGTGCCAGCAGCTTGGAGGAGGACACTGAAGCTTTCTTT.

The genes are TRBV6-1 and TRBJ1-5; 7 bases agree with TRBD1. Germline V CDR1 and CDR2: MNHNS, SASEGT. The CDR3 is 13 amino acids. The trim removed 10 bases at V and 4 bases at J, leaving 7 bases unmatched. CDR3 DNA: TGTGCCACCGAGGGGGCTCGGAATCAGCCCCAGCATTTT. This translates into CATEGARNQPQHF.

Relative to its sample, this clone is medium-sized. The chain has TRBV6-6 and TRBJ1-3, with TRBD1 identical over 7 bases. The V and J ends lost 6 bases and 9 bases, in that order; junction bases with no gene match: 8. CDR1 is MNHNY and CDR2 is SVGAGI in the germline V gene (reference sequence). CDR3 length equals 13 residues. The CDR3 loop reads CASSSGTETTIYF. The DNA for the CDR3 is TGTGCCAGCAGCTCCGGGACAGAGACCACCATATATTTT.

This clone was seen a few times. The chain couples TRBV4-1 to TRBJ1-5, with 7 positions matching TRBD1. V lost 1 base to trimming and J lost 1 base; unmatched junction nucleotides: 10. The length of the CDR3 is 18 residues. CDR1 is MGHRA and CDR2 is YSYEKL in the germline V gene. The CDR3 region is CASSQGNVGTASNQPQHF. The CDR3, as DNA: TGCGCCAGCAGCCAAGGCAACGTGGGGACAGCAAGCAATCAGCCCCAGCATTTT.

This clone was detected only once. The chain carries TRBV7-8 and TRBJ2-5, with TRBD1 matching 7 bases. V trimming: 5 bases; J trimming: 1 base; junction bases outside the gene matches: 4. There are 14 residues in the CDR3. CDR1 SGHVS and CDR2 FQNEAQ come from the germline V gene. The CDR3 DNA sequence: TGTGCCAGCAGCGAAGACAGGGTCCAAGAGACCCAGTACTTC. Translated, it gives CASSEDRVQETQYF. The complete variable domain, with remaining parts taken from reference TRBV7-8 and TRBJ2-5, reads GAGVSQSPRYKVAKRGQDVALRCDPISGHVSLFWYQQALGQGPEFLTYFQNEAQLDKSGLPSDRFFAERPEGSVSTLKIQRTQQEDSAVYLCASSEDRVQETQYFGPGTRLLVL.

This clone appeared a few times. The gene calls are TRBV4-2 and TRBJ2-3; 9 bases agree with TRBD2. Germline CDR1 reads LGHNA; CDR2 reads YNFKEQ. V was clipped by 4 bases and J by 4 bases; unmatched bases: 6. The CDR3 loop spans 15 amino acids. CDR3 sequence reads: CASSPGTSPPDTQYF. The CDR3, as DNA: TGTGCCAGCAGCCCCGGGACTAGCCCCCCAGATACGCAGTATTTT.

Only one count was recorded for this clone. The V gene is TRBV6-5, the J gene TRBJ2-2; 7 bases map to TRBD2. The CDR3 loop spans 14 amino acids. Unmatched junction bases numbered 7, after V lost 8 bases and J lost 4 bases. Per the germline V gene, CDR1 is MNHEY and CDR2 is SVGAGI. CDR3 residues: CASALAEPTGELFF. The CDR3 coding sequence is TGTGCCAGCGCCCTAGCGGAACCCACCGGGGAGCTGTTTTTT.

This clone was seen a single time. The chain recombines TRBV6-1 with TRBJ1-1, with D uncertain. Germline-derived CDR1 and CDR2 are MNHNS and SASEGT. The CDR3 is 13 amino acids. Deletions cut 3 bases from V and 1 base from J, with 6 bases between. CDR3 nucleotide sequence: TGTGCCAGCAGTGAGGTAGCGAACACTGAAGCTTTCTTT. Translating it yields CASSEVANTEAFF.

With regard to this clone: Possible read error: a much larger clone is one base away. The chain recombines TRBV6-1 with TRBJ2-3, with 10 bases aligning to TRBD1. Germline values: CDR1 MNHNS, CDR2 SASEGT. The CDR3 sequence is 19 residues long. V was clipped by 4 bases and J by 7 bases; unmatched bases: 20. The CDR3 is CASSAPVGDRGPNGYTQYF. In DNA, the CDR3 is TGTGCCAGCAGTGCCCCTGTAGGGGACAGGGGACCAAACGGGTATACGCAGTATTTT.

This chain joins TRBV29-1 and TRBJ2-4; D not resolved. V was trimmed by 4 bases and J by 0 bases, leaving 13 bases between them. From germline, CDR1 is SQVTM and CDR2 ANQGSEA. The CDR3 has 15 residues. The CDR3 spells CSVGVRNLAKNIQYF. CDR3 nucleotide sequence: TGCAGCGTTGGCGTGAGGAATCTAGCCAAAAACATTCAGTACTTC.

V and J are TRBV7-2 and TRBJ1-4; a weak D match, TRBD1 (5 bases). The germline V gene encodes CDR1 SGHTA and CDR2 FQGNSA. V lost 6 bases to trimming and J lost 9 bases, with 14 bases between them. There are 13 residues in the CDR3. CDR3 bases: TGTGCCAGCAGTAGGGGCCAAGAAAAAAAACTGTTTTTT. Translated, it gives CASSRGQEKKLFF.

In the case of this clone: The CDR3 carries no conserved terminal phenylalanine or tryptophan, so it likely arises from a read error. Because the CDR3's place on the DNA is in doubt, the DNA is left out and the CDR3 is given as listed by TCRdb. This chain uses TRBV20-1 with TRBJ1-2; the tabulated D call, TRBD1, remains unverified against the DNA. The CDR3 is 10 amino acids long, termini counted. Germline V CDR1 and CDR2: DFQATT, SNEGSKA (reference sequence). CDR3 protein: CSANQATGGI.

This clone was observed a handful of times. This chain connects TRBV6-1 to TRBJ2-7; the D gene is possibly TRBD2 (6 bases). Germline V CDR1 and CDR2: MNHNS, SASEGT. CDR3 length equals 15 residues. The V and J ends lost 2 bases and 5 bases respectively, with 16 bases between them. The CDR3 sequence is CASSELEAGGDEQYF. The CDR3 DNA follows: TGTGCCAGCAGTGAACTAGAGGCCGGCGGGGACGAGCAGTACTTC.

DNA for the CDR3: TGCGCCAGCAGTATAGACAGCAACTATGGCTACACCTTC. Encoded protein: CASSIDSNYGYTF. The J gene is TRBJ1-2, the V gene TRBV10-1; a weak D match, TRBD1 (5 bases). The CDR3 is made up of 13 amino acids. V was shortened by 5 bases and J by 2 bases, with 9 bases between the two germline ends. Germline-derived CDR1 and CDR2 are WNHNN and SYGVQD (reference sequence).

This chain joins TRBV6-5 and TRBJ1-1; TRBD1 aligns across 11 bases. The CDR3 loop spans 13 amino acids. Trimming took 6 bases from V and 4 from J; bases not matched to a gene: 1. CDR1 and CDR2 (germline): MNHEY, SVGAGI. CDR3 nucleotides: TGTGCCAGCAGGGGACAGGGGGGCACTGAAGCTTTCTTT. Its protein product is CASRGQGGTEAFF.

The V and J genes are TRBV4-2 and TRBJ1-3, with 7 positions matching TRBD1. The V and J ends lost 4 bases and 0 bases, in that order; junction bases with no gene match: 3. Germline CDR1 and CDR2: LGHNA and YNFKEQ. This CDR3 spans 15 amino acids. This CDR3 reads CASSPTGASGNTIYF. CDR3 DNA sequence: TGTGCCAGCAGCCCCACAGGGGCCTCTGGAAACACCATATATTTT.

The gene calls are TRBV7-9 and TRBJ1-1; a weak D match, TRBD1 (5 bases). CDR1 is SEHNR, CDR2 FQNEAQ, per germline (reference sequence). With 1 base removed from V and 1 base from J, the gap between germline ends came to 7 bases. This CDR3 comprises 14 residues. This CDR3 reads CASSLVGGNTEAFF. In DNA, the CDR3 is TGTGCCAGCAGCTTAGTGGGGGGGAACACTGAAGCTTTCTTT. The full variable domain, with the rest looked up from reference TRBV7-9 and TRBJ1-1, is DTGVSQNPRHKITKRGQNVTFRCDPISEHNRLYWYRQTLGQGPEFLTYFQNEAQLEKSRLLSDRFSAERPKGSFSTLEIQRTEQGDSAMYLCASSLVGGNTEAFFGQGTRLTVV.

The chain employs TRBV30 and TRBJ2-7; D unclear. Germline-derived CDR1 and CDR2 are GTSNPN and SVGIG (reference sequence). The CDR3 is made up of 11 amino acids. V lost 3 bases and J lost 2, with 5 bases in between. The CDR3 DNA reads as TGTGCCTGGAGAAGCACCTACGAGCAGTACTTC. Encoded protein: CAWRSTYEQYF.

The chain couples TRBV6-1 to TRBJ1-1; D unresolved. The CDR3 is made up of 13 amino acids. V was clipped by 8 bases and J by 0 bases, with 10 bases between them. The germline V gene encodes CDR1 MNHNS and CDR2 SASEGT. For the CDR3, the DNA is TGTGCCAGCCCGGCGGGTATGAACACTGAAGCTTTCTTT. This translates into CASPAGMNTEAFF.